This T cell receptor beta chain was sequenced for a study of blood T cell repertoires in COVID-19. The wider study: PBMCs, B-cell-depleted T cells, or T cells provided the cDNA or gDNA that made up the material.

The cohort comprised adults aged about 18 to 100 years residing in about 25 US areas. Participants' own reports of clinical history determined their cohort assignment. Study processing details: Estimation of nucleated cell counts relied on the amplification of reference gene primers. Clones were read by immunoSEQ multiplex PCR, and TCRdb kept only the in-frame ones, dropping some. D and trimming were read from the DNA, whereas the V and J calls and clone size are those reported in that table. The table lists roughly 330,000 clones, roughly nine tenths of them singletons, with approximately 5.4% in the top ten. Germline CDR1 reads SEHNR; CDR2 reads FQNEAQ (reference sequence). V shed 1 base and J shed 7 bases, with 22 bases lying between them. The CDR3 has 18 amino acids.

The clonotype comes from a young woman who had recovered from COVID-19. Sequencing was performed on PBMCs or T cells enriched from blood (not recorded which). The gene calls are TRBV7-9 and TRBJ1-4, with D perhaps matching TRBD1 (6 bases). The CDR3 sequence is CASSLEDSNGWEREKLFF. The CDR3 coding sequence is TGTGCCAGCAGCTTAGAGGACAGCAACGGATGGGAACGTGAAAAACTGTTTTTT.